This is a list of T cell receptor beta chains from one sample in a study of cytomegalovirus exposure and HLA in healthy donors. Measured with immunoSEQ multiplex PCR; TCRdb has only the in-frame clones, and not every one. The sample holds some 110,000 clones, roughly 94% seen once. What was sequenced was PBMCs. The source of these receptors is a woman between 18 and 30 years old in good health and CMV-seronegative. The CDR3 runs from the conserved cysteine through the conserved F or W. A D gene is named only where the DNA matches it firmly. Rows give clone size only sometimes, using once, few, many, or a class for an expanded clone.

CASSFGGQAPYNEQFF TGTGCCAGCAGCTTCGGCGGACAGGCCCCCTACAATGAGCAGTTCTTC TRBV7-6 TRBD1 once TRBJ2-1
CASSQELSTDTQYF TGCGCCAGCAGCCAAGAACTCTCCACAGATACGCAGTATTTT TRBV4-1 NA NA TRBJ2-3
CASSCLAGMSTDTQYF TGTGCCAGCAGCTGTCTAGCGGGTATGAGCACAGATACGCAGTATTTT TRBV12-1 NA NA TRBJ2-3
CASSWTGSNQPQHF TGTGCCAGCAGTTGGACAGGGAGCAATCAGCCCCAGCATTTT TRBV28 TRBD1 NA TRBJ1-5
CASSPRREAAEQYF TGTGCCAGCAGCCCCAGGAGGGAGGCGGCCGAGCAGTACTTC TRBV13 NA NA TRBJ2-7
CASSSSSGGARETQYF TGCGCCAGCTCTTCTTCTAGCGGGGGGGCCCGGGAGACCCAGTACTTC TRBV5-1 TRBD2 NA TRBJ2-5
CASSPWTRNTEAFF TGTGCCAGCAGCCCTTGGACACGGAACACTGAAGCTTTCTTT TRBV27 NA NA TRBJ1-1
CASSEFGENTIYF TGTGCCAGCAGTGAATTCGGGGAAAACACCATATATTTT TRBV2 NA NA TRBJ1-3
CASSDSKRDRDRGPEDYGYTF TGTGCCAGCAGTGACTCGAAACGAGACCGGGACAGGGGGCCGGAAGACTATGGCTACACCTTC TRBV6-4 TRBD1 NA TRBJ1-2
CASTREGRGKLFF TGTGCCAGCACCCGGGAGGGGCGGGGAAAACTGTTTTTT TRBV6-1 NA many TRBJ1-4
CASSALPNGYGYTF TGTGCCAGCAGTGCCTTACCAAACGGCTATGGCTACACCTTC TRBV2 NA NA TRBJ1-2
CASTIAGDSGNTIYF TGTGCCAGCACTATCGCGGGGGATTCGGGAAACACCATATATTTT TRBV6-5 NA NA TRBJ1-3
CASSGIRARNQPQHF TGTGCCAGCAGTGGTATCAGGGCGCGGAATCAGCCCCAGCATTTT TRBV2 NA NA TRBJ1-5
CSKTGGGNTEAFF TGCAGCAAAACAGGGGGCGGAAACACTGAAGCTTTCTTT TRBV29-1 TRBD1 NA TRBJ1-1
CASSSGLAGEETQYF TGTGCCAGCAGCTCCGGACTAGCGGGAGAGGAGACCCAGTACTTC TRBV7-3 TRBD2 NA TRBJ2-5
CASSEQGPPYF TGCGCCAGCAGTGAGCAGGGCCCCCCGTATTTT TRBV10-1 NA NA TRBJ2-3
CATRTPGSYEQYF TGTGCCACACGAACCCCGGGGTCCTACGAGCAGTACTTC TRBV28 NA NA TRBJ2-7
CASSLPGLETQYF TGTGCCAGCAGTTTACCAGGGTTAGAGACCCAGTACTTC TRBV28 NA once TRBJ2-5
CASSQTTLGQAAYGYTF TGTGCCAGCAGCCAGACAACTTTGGGACAAGCGGCCTATGGCTACACCTTC TRBV16 NA NA TRBJ1-2
CASRLRLTTYEQYF TGTGCCAGCAGGCTCAGGCTGACTACCTACGAGCAGTACTTC TRBV11-2 NA NA TRBJ2-7
CASSQEKREVYEQYF TGCGCCAGCAGCCAAGAGAAGCGGGAGGTCTACGAGCAGTACTTC TRBV4-1 TRBD2 NA TRBJ2-7
CASSPGSEGAHEQFF TGTGCCAGCTCACCTGGATCGGAGGGGGCCCATGAGCAGTTCTTC TRBV18 NA NA TRBJ2-1
CASSRNKQTSGGAFEQFF TGTGCCAGCAGCCGGAACAAACAAACTAGCGGGGGGGCTTTTGAGCAGTTCTTC TRBV5-6 TRBD2 NA TRBJ2-1
CASSISTGLGSTDTQYF TGTGCCAGCAGCATAAGCACAGGGTTGGGAAGCACAGATACGCAGTATTTT TRBV5-6 NA NA TRBJ2-3
CASSLISRADTQYF TGTGCCAGCAGTTTAATATCCCGGGCAGATACGCAGTATTTT TRBV6-1 NA NA TRBJ2-3
CASSISNNYEQYF TGTGCCAGCAGCATATCCAACAACTACGAGCAGTACTTC TRBV7-9 NA NA TRBJ2-7
CASSASGLSTDTQYF TGTGCCAGCAGCGCTAGTGGGTTGAGCACAGATACGCAGTATTTT TRBV13 NA NA TRBJ2-3
CASSPAGAGANVLTF TGTGCCAGCAGCCCCGCGGGGGCTGGGGCCAACGTCCTGACTTTC TRBV7-6 TRBD2 NA TRBJ2-6
CAGNRGRSPLHF TGTGCCGGAAACAGGGGTCGTTCACCCCTCCACTTT TRBV2 TRBD1 once TRBJ1-6
CASSFLDRGNTIYF TGTGCCAGCAGCTTTTTGGACAGGGGAAACACCATATATTTT TRBV13 TRBD1 NA TRBJ1-3
CASRVDGGEQYF TGTGCCAGCAGGGTGGACGGGGGCGAGCAGTACTTC TRBV5-4 NA NA TRBJ2-7
CASSDPWGEKLFF TGCGCCAGCAGCGACCCCTGGGGCGAAAAACTGTTTTTT TRBV4-1 NA NA TRBJ1-4
CASSVSGSPGNEQFF TGTGCCAGCAGCGTAAGTGGATCCCCAGGGAATGAGCAGTTCTTC TRBV9 NA NA TRBJ2-1
CASKNRGTEAFF TGTGCCAGCAAAAACAGGGGAACCGAAGCTTTCTTT TRBV7-9 TRBD1 NA TRBJ1-1